This T cell receptor (beta chain) is from a study of response to subunit inactivated influenza vaccine. Turning to this clonotype: The antigen remains unidentified.

V was shortened by 3 bases and J by 4 bases, with 15 bases between the two germline ends. This CDR3 has 16 residues. TCRdb analysed the RT-PCR reads with MiXCR anew, one entry per CDR3 protein. This repertoire shows fewer than 650,000 distinct CDR3 sequences, roughly 13% found once; its top ten account for approximately 14%. Study findings and constraints: Each seasonal flu vaccination may recruit only limited new T cells, authors suggested.

This specimen was PBMCs from blood, taken 40 to 50 days after vaccination. The chain combines TRBV12-3 or TRBV12-4 with TRBJ1-4; D is unresolved. This receptor was obtained from a man aged 50 to 60 who received an inactivated influenza vaccine. The DNA of the CDR3 is TGTGCCAGCAGTTTGGGCCTTACCCCGGATAATGAAAAACTGTTTTTT. This translates into CASSLGLTPDNEKLFF.